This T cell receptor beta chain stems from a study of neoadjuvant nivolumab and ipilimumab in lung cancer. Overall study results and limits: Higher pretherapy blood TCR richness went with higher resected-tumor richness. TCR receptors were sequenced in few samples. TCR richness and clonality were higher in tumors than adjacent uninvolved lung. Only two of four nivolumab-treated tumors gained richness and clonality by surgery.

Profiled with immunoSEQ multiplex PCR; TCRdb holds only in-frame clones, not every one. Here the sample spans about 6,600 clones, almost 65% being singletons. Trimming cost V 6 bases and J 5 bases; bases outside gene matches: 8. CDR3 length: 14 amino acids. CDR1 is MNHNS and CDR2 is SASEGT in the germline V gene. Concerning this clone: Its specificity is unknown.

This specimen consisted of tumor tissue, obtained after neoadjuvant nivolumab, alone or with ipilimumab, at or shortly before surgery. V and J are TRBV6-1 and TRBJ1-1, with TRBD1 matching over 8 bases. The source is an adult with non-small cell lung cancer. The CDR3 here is CASRRQGRSTEAFF. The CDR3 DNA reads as TGTGCCAGCAGGCGACAGGGGCGAAGTACTGAAGCTTTCTTT.